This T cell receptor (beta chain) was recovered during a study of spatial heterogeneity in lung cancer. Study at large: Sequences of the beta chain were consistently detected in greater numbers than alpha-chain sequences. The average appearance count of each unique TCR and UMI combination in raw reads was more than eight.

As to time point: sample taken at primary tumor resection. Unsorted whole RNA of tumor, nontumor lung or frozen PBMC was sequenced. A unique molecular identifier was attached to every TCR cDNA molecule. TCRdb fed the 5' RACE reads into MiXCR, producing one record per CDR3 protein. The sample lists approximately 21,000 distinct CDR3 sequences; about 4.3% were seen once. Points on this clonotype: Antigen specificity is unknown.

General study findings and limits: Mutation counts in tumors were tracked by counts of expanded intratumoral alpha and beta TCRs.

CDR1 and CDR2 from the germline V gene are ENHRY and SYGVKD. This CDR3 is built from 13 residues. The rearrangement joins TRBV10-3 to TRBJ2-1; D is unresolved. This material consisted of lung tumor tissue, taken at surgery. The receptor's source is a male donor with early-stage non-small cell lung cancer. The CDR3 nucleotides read TGTGCAACCCTCGGCGGCTCCTACAATGAGCAGTTCTTC. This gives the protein CATLGGSYNEQFF.